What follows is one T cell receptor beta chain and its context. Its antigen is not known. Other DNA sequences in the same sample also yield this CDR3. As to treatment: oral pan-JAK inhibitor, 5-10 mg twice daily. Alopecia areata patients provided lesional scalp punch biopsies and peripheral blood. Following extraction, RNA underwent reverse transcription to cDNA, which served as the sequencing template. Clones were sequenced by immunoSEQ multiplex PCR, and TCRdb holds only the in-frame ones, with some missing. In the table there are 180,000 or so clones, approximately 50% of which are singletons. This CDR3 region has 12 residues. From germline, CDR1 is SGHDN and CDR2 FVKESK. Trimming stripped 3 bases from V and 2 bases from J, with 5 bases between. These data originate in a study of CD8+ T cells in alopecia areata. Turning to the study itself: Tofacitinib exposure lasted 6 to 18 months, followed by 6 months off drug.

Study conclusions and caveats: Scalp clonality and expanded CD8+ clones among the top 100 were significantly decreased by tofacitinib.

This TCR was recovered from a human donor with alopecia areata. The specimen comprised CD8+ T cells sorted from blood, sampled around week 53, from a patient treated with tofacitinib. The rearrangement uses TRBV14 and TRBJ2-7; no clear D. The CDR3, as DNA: TGTGCCAGCAGCCAGGGGACCTACGAGCAGTACTTC. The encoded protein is CASSQGTYEQYF.